The TCR beta chain described here comes from a study of T-cell memory formation after mild COVID-19. This clonotype was detected many times. TCRdb analysed the 5' RACE reads with MiXCR anew, one entry per CDR3 protein. The sample has under 600,000 distinct CDR3 sequences, about 20% seen once. Germline CDR1 reads MNHEY; CDR2 reads SMNVEV (reference sequence). V lost 2 bases and J lost 10; bases outside the gene matches: 7. CDR3 length: 15 residues. This rearrangement joins TRBV27 to TRBJ2-1; 11 nucleotides match TRBD2. The clonotype was recovered from an adult woman who had mild COVID-19 (a few samples of this study predate the infection). Cell type and time point are not known. The sequenced material came from PBMCs or a T cell subset sorted from them (not recorded which). The CDR3 nucleotides read TGTGCCAGCAGTTTAGGTACTAGCGGGAGAGGGGAGCAGTTCTTC. Protein product: CASSLGTSGRGEQFF.